This entry lists 8 T cell receptor beta chains sequenced from one sample in a study of cytomegalovirus exposure and HLA in healthy donors. With 60 Vbeta and 13 Jbeta primers, the PCR was carried out. Assay: immunoSEQ multiplex PCR; the TCRdb copy retains only in-frame clones and omits some. Counted here are approximately 170,000 clones, around 68% occurring once; the ten biggest clones make up less than 1.5%. Sequenced input: PBMCs. All receptors derive from a man aged 45-65 years in good health and CMV-seronegative.

This clone was seen once. The rearrangement joins TRBV6-1 to TRBJ2-1; 8 nucleotides line up with TRBD2. This CDR3 comprises 17 residues. The ends lost 0 bases at V and 7 bases at J; junction bases unmatched: 11. Germline CDR1 MNHNS, CDR2 SASEGT. For the CDR3, the DNA is TGTGCCAGCAGTGAAGCAGTCGGGGGGGGCGTGGGTAATGAGCAGTTCTTC. This sequence encodes CASSEAVGGGVGNEQFF.

This rearrangement joins TRBV4-1 to TRBJ2-1, with 7 bases aligning to TRBD1. The CDR3 is 16 residues long. Germline lookup yields CDR1 MGHRA and CDR2 YSYEKL. J gave up 3 bases and V 1 base, and 6 bases lay outside the gene matches. DNA of the CDR3: TGCGCCAGCAGCCAAGTTCGAGGGGGCAACTACAATGAGCAGTTCTTC. It specifies CASSQVRGGNYNEQFF.

This clone was detected only a few times. The chain uses TRBV6-1 and TRBJ2-7, with 8 bases matching TRBD1. The CDR3 contains 13 residues. With V trimmed by 8 bases and J by 2 bases, 5 bases remained unmatched. CDR1 and CDR2 (germline): MNHNS, SASEGT. CDR3 amino acids: CASSGQAAYEQYF. Here the CDR3 DNA reads TGTGCCAGCTCGGGACAGGCAGCCTACGAGCAGTACTTC.

The rearrangement uses TRBV9 and TRBJ2-2; 15 nucleotides match TRBD2. Losses at the gene ends were 3 bases for V and 4 bases for J; bases not matched to a gene: 10. Germline-derived CDR1 and CDR2 are SGDLS and YYNGEE. This CDR3 region has 19 residues. CDR3 protein: CASSGTPGLAGGPTGELFF. The CDR3 DNA reads as TGTGCCAGCAGCGGAACTCCGGGACTAGCGGGGGGTCCCACCGGGGAGCTGTTTTTT.

J is TRBJ1-5 and V is TRBV4-1, with D unresolved. Germline values: CDR1 MGHRA, CDR2 YSYEKL. Trimming took off 5 bases at V and 7 bases at J, with 21 bases between the two ends. The CDR3 is 16 amino acids. CDR3 in amino acids: CASSGLLEEGGQPQHF. DNA for the CDR3: TGCGCCAGCAGCGGACTTCTGGAGGAGGGCGGACAGCCCCAGCATTTT.

The genes are TRBV2 and TRBJ1-2; the match to TRBD1 covers 9 bases. CDR1 and CDR2 from the germline V gene are SNHLY and FYNNEI. The CDR3 sequence is 14 residues long. V shed 7 bases and J 7 bases; nucleotides not matched to a gene: 10. The CDR3 bases are TGTGCCAGCACTGGAACAGGGGGCGCGGCTGGCTACACCTTC. It codes for CASTGTGGAAGYTF.

J is TRBJ2-7 and V is TRBV19; TRBD1 agrees at 8 bases. This CDR3 is 15 amino acids long. CDR1 and CDR2 from the germline V gene are LNHDA and SQIVND (reference sequence). V lost 6 bases, J lost 2 bases, and 9 bases stayed unmatched. This CDR3 reads CASSMGQVGTYEQYF. For the CDR3, the DNA is TGTGCCAGTAGCATGGGACAGGTCGGGACCTACGAGCAGTACTTC.

The chain employs TRBV14 and TRBJ1-2; 10 nucleotides match TRBD1. Germline values: CDR1 SGHDN, CDR2 FVKESK. This CDR3 is built from 16 residues. J was trimmed by 7 bases and V by 1 base; bases with no gene match: 9. CDR3: CASSQVGTGAVRGYTF. The CDR3 nucleotides read TGTGCCAGCAGCCAAGTCGGGACAGGGGCAGTCCGTGGCTACACCTTC.